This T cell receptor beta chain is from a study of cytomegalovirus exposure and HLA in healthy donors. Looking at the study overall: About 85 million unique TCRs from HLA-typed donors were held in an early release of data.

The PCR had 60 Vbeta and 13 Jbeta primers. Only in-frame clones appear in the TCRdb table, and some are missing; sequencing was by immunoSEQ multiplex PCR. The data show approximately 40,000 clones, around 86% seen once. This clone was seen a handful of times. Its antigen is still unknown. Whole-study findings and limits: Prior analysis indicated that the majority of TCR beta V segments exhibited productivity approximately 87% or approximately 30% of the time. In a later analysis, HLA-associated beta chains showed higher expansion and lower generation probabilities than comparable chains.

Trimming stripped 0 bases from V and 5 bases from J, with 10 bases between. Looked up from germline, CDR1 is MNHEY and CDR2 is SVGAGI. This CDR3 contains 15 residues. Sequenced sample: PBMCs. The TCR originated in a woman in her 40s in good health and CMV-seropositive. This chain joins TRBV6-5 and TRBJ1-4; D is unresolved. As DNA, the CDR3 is TGTGCCAGCAGTTACTCTGAACAGCCGAATGAAAAACTGTTTTTT. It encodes CASSYSEQPNEKLFF.